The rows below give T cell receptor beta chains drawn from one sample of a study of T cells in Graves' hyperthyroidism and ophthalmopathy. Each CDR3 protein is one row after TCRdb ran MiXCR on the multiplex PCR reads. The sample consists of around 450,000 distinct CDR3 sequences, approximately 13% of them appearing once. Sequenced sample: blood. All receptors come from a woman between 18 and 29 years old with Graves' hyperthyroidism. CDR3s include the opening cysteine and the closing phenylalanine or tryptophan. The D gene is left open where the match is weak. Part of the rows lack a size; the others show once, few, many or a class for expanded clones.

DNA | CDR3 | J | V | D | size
TGTGCCAGCAGGATGCGGGAGGCCTCCTACGAGCAGTACTTC | CASRMREASYEQYF | TRBJ2-7 | TRBV7-8 | TRBD2 | many
TGTGCCAGCAGTTACGGGGGGGGAAGGAACACTGAAGCTTTCTTT | CASSYGGGRNTEAFF | TRBJ1-1 | TRBV6-6 | NA | many
TGCGCCAGCAACGCCGAACAGGGGGATAATTCACCCCTCCACTTT | CASNAEQGDNSPLHF | TRBJ1-6 | TRBV5-1 | TRBD1 | many
TGTGCCAGCAGCTTAGCGTTAAGAGAGGGGGCGAGGCAAGAGACCCAGTACTTC | CASSLALREGARQETQYF | TRBJ2-5 | TRBV7-2 | TRBD1 | NA
TGTGCCAGCAGTGGAGCGGGAGGTACGGCAGATACGCAGTATTTT | CASSGAGGTADTQYF | TRBJ2-3 | TRBV12-3/TRBV12-4 | TRBD2 | NA
TGTGCCAGCAGTACGACAGGGCCCTACGAGCAGTACTTC | CASSTTGPYEQYF | TRBJ2-7 | TRBV27 | TRBD1 | NA
TGTGCCATCAGTCCGGGGACTAGCGGACAAGAGACCCAGTACTTC | CAISPGTSGQETQYF | TRBJ2-5 | TRBV6-1 | TRBD2 | NA
TGTGCCAGCAGCCGTGGCAGCAATAATTCACCCCTCCACTTT | CASSRGSNNSPLHF | TRBJ1-6 | TRBV3-1 | NA | many
TGTGCCAGCAGCTTGGGAGCGATGAGCACAGATACGCAGTATTTT | CASSLGAMSTDTQYF | TRBJ2-3 | TRBV5-4 | NA | NA
TGTGCCAGCAGCCAAGCACATTCTAACACTGAAGCTTTCTTT | CASSQAHSNTEAFF | TRBJ1-1 | TRBV3-1 | NA | many
TGTGCCAGCAGCCCAACAGGGGGGGCTTATAATTCACCCCTCCACTTT | CASSPTGGAYNSPLHF | TRBJ1-6 | TRBV7-2 | TRBD1 | NA
TGTGCCAGCTCACCGGCGGACAGGGCTCAAGAGACCCAGTACTTC | CASSPADRAQETQYF | TRBJ2-5 | TRBV18 | TRBD1 | NA
TGTGCCAGCAGCCCGGGGCCGAACTATGGCTACACCTTC | CASSPGPNYGYTF | TRBJ1-2 | TRBV27 | NA | many